This TCR beta chain was identified during a study of prognosis after radiotherapy for stage I lung cancer. Whole-study context: Patients were about 14 men and about six women aged roughly 53 to 85, median about 79 years. Findings of the study overall: Lower Shannon entropy values were found after stereotactic body radiation therapy in patients who developed distant metastases.

This clonotype was detected ten times or more. Its antigen is not identified. A read error may explain this, as a much larger clone is one base away. Two-round multiplex PCR, the amplification method, yielded TCR beta CDR3 from genomic DNA. Each TRBV and TRBJ gene had its own primer in the first PCR round. TCRdb passed the multiplex PCR reads through MiXCR, listing each CDR3 protein once. This table has around 20,000 distinct CDR3 sequences, roughly 55% appearing once. Source: PBMCs, taken before or after stereotactic body radiation therapy (not recorded which). The clonotype was recovered from a donor older than 45 with non-small cell lung cancer.

CDR3 loop: CASSDGDVNTEAFF. CDR3 bases: TGTGCCAGCAGTGACGGGGACGTGAACACTGAAGCTTTCTTT. The chain has TRBV6-1 and TRBJ1-1; D perhaps matches TRBD1 (5 bases). CDR1 MNHNS and CDR2 SASEGT come from the germline V gene. The V gene lost 3 bases and the J gene lost 0 bases, with 8 bases spanning the gap. This CDR3 is built from 14 residues.